These 30 T cell receptor beta chains originate from one sample sequenced in a study of T-cell reconstitution after alpha-beta-depleted transplantation in children. Unique molecular identifiers were incorporated when the TCRbeta library was constructed. TCRdb recomputed calls from the PCR reads with MiXCR, one row per CDR3 protein. The data contain a few hundred thousand distinct CDR3 sequences, 10% of them seen just once; the ten biggest clones take up under 3%. Sequenced material: PBMCs from the stem cell graft donor, taken from the stem cell graft. These receptors were taken from a human donor who donated a stem cell graft to a child with acute lymphoblastic leukemia.

The J gene is TRBJ2-7, the V gene TRBV7-9; TRBD2 matches at 14 bases. Per germline, CDR1 SEHNR and CDR2 FQNEAQ (reference sequence). CDR3 size: 17 residues. Unmatched junction bases numbered 13, after V lost 5 bases and J lost 7 bases. CDR3 nucleotide sequence: TGTGCCAGCAGCCCCCCAACGGGACTAGCGGGAGTCGTGGAGCAGTACTTC. Encoded protein: CASSPPTGLAGVVEQYF.

This clonotype has only a few counts. V and J are TRBV6-5 and TRBJ2-5; TRBD1 agrees at 7 bases. CDR1 and CDR2 (germline): MNHEY, SVGAGI. Unmatched junction bases numbered 2, after V lost 2 bases and J lost 2 bases. This CDR3 spans 14 amino acids. CDR3 DNA sequence: TGTGCCAGCAGTTACAGGGGGCATCAAGAGACCCAGTACTTC. Protein product: CASSYRGHQETQYF.

CDR3 protein: CSAINGGSYNSPLHF. The CDR3 region has the DNA TGCAGTGCCATTAACGGGGGGTCCTATAATTCACCCCTCCACTTT. The J gene is TRBJ1-6, the V gene TRBV20-1; D perhaps matches TRBD1 (5 bases). This CDR3 contains 15 residues. V gave up 6 bases and J gave up 1 base, with 13 bases separating them. Looked up from germline, CDR1 is DFQATT and CDR2 is SNEGSKA (reference sequence).

Many counts were recorded for this clonotype. V usage is TRBV5-1 and J usage is TRBJ2-7, with unresolved D. Trimming removed 2 bases from V and 3 bases from J, with 6 bases in between. Germline V gene lookup returns CDR1 SGHRS and CDR2 YFSETQ. The CDR3 has 12 residues. The CDR3 bases are TGCGCCAGCAGCTTCCCCCTCTACGAGCAGTACTTC. Translation: CASSFPLYEQYF.

J is TRBJ1-1 and V is TRBV6-6; 9 nucleotides line up with TRBD1. This CDR3 contains 15 residues. Germline V gene sequence: CDR1 MNHNY, CDR2 SVGAGI (reference sequence). Losses at the gene ends were 6 bases for V and 4 bases for J; bases not matched to a gene: 9. CDR3 sequence (DNA): TGTGCCAGCAGCGGTCCCGGGACAGGGCCCACTGAAGCTTTCTTT. The encoded protein is CASSGPGTGPTEAFF.

There are a few counts of this clonotype. J is TRBJ2-4 and V is TRBV7-9, with D perhaps matching TRBD2 (8 bases). V was clipped by 5 bases and J by 7 bases, with 15 bases between them. Germline values: CDR1 SEHNR, CDR2 FQNEAQ (reference sequence). CDR3 length: 14 residues. CDR3 bases: TGTGCCAGCAGCCCAGGGGGACTAGGGAACATTCAGTACTTC. Translation: CASSPGGLGNIQYF.

This clonotype showed up many times. V gene TRBV6-5 combines with J gene TRBJ1-4, with D perhaps TRBD1 (6 bases). The CDR3 extends over 15 amino acids. The germline CDR1 and CDR2 sequences are MNHEY and SVGAGI. Trimming shortened V by 0 bases and J by 5 bases, and 10 bases separated the two germline ends. CDR3 amino acids: CASSYSGGLNEKLFF. DNA for the CDR3: TGTGCCAGCAGTTACTCTGGGGGCCTCAATGAAAAACTGTTTTTT.

This clonotype turned up a few times. V is TRBV19 and J is TRBJ2-7, with a tentative D call TRBD2 (6 bases). Germline V gives CDR1 LNHDA, CDR2 SQIVND (reference sequence). The CDR3 extends over 15 amino acids. Trimming left V 2 bases short and J 4 bases short, with 15 bases between. In DNA, the CDR3 is TGTGCCAGTAGTATAACCTCGGGAGCCAGGTACGAGCAGTACTTC. Its translation: CASSITSGARYEQYF.

This clonotype was detected ten times or more. The V call is TRBV7-6, the J call TRBJ2-2; tentative D call: TRBD1 (5 bases). This CDR3 contains 16 residues. Germline V gives CDR1 SGHVS, CDR2 FNYEAQ. V lost 1 base and J 6 bases, leaving 15 bases between the germline ends. Here the CDR3 DNA reads TGTGCCAGCAGCTTAGACTCAGGGATCTGGGCCGGGGAGCTGTTTTTT. Protein sequence: CASSLDSGIWAGELFF.

This clonotype was recorded at least ten times. V gene TRBV28 combines with J gene TRBJ2-5; 11 bases align to TRBD1. After removal of 6 bases from V and 5 bases from J, the junction contained 5 bases not matched to a gene. This CDR3 has 14 amino acids. The germline CDR1 and CDR2 sequences are MDHEN and SYDVKM. The CDR3 nucleotides read TGTGCCAGCAGACGGACAGGGGGCGATGAGACCCAGTACTTC. Translating it yields CASRRTGGDETQYF.

This clonotype was seen more than once but under ten times. V usage is TRBV7-9 and J usage is TRBJ2-1, with 7 nucleotides matching TRBD2. The CDR3 has 16 residues. CDR1 and CDR2 from the germline V gene are SEHNR and FQNEAQ (reference sequence). V trimming: 0 bases; J trimming: 0 bases; junction bases outside the gene matches: 2. CDR3 in DNA: TGTGCCAGCAGCTTAGCGGGGAGGGCCTCCTACAATGAGCAGTTCTTC. Amino acids: CASSLAGRASYNEQFF.

The CDR3 nucleotides read TGTGCCAGCAGTTTCACCGGCCCAACGGGTGAGCAGTTCTTC. Amino acid sequence: CASSFTGPTGEQFF. The chain is built from TRBV27 and TRBJ2-1; D uncertain. This CDR3 has 14 residues. The germline gives CDR1 MNHEY, CDR2 SMNVEV (reference sequence). Trimming cost V 3 bases and J 9 bases, with 15 bases left between them.

The chain has TRBV5-1 and TRBJ1-2; TRBD1 might be the D (6 bases). The CDR3 is 15 amino acids. Germline CDR1 reads SGHRS; CDR2 reads YFSETQ. Trimming took 0 bases from V and 5 from J, leaving 14 bases between them. DNA for the CDR3: TGCGCCAGCAGCTTGGAATGGACAGCCCAGTATGGCTACACCTTC. This sequence encodes CASSLEWTAQYGYTF. The full variable domain, with the rest looked up from reference TRBV5-1 and TRBJ1-2, is KAGVTQTPRYLIKTRGQQVTLSCSPISGHRSVSWYQQTPGQGLQFLFEYFSETQRNKGNFPGRFSGRQFSNSRSEMNVSTLELGDSALYLCASSLEWTAQYGYTFGSGTRLTVV.

The V and J genes are TRBV11-3 and TRBJ2-1; 8 positions match TRBD2. V lost 0 bases, J lost 4 bases, and 2 bases stayed unmatched. Germline loops: CDR1 SGHNT, CDR2 YENEEA. The CDR3 runs to 15 residues. CDR3 residues: CASSLDPSGYNEQFF. CDR3 sequence (DNA): TGTGCCAGCAGCTTAGATCCTAGCGGGTACAATGAGCAGTTCTTC.

The V gene is TRBV5-4, the J gene TRBJ2-1; 14 nucleotides align to TRBD2. The V gene end was trimmed by 4 bases and the J gene end by 4 bases; junction bases not matched to a gene: 7. There are 17 residues in the CDR3. Germline CDR1 is SGHNT and CDR2 is YYREEE (reference sequence). This CDR3 is CASSQGLAGAYYNEQFF. The CDR3 DNA sequence: TGTGCCAGCAGCCAGGGACTAGCGGGAGCGTATTACAATGAGCAGTTCTTC.

There are many counts of this clonotype. The chain employs TRBV7-2 and TRBJ2-4, with D perhaps TRBD2 (6 bases). There are 15 residues in the CDR3. V shed 2 bases and J shed 3 bases, with 11 bases lying between them. Germline CDR1 reads SGHTA; CDR2 reads FQGNSA. This CDR3 is CASSLYGSGKNIQYF. DNA of the CDR3: TGTGCCAGCAGCTTATACGGGAGTGGCAAAAACATTCAGTACTTC.

This chain uses TRBV28 with TRBJ2-7, with TRBD2 matching 10 bases. The CDR3 covers 13 residues. Germline assignment: CDR1 MDHEN and CDR2 SYDVKM. After removal of 4 bases from V and 8 bases from J, the junction contained 5 bases not matched to a gene. The CDR3 region is CASSSTSGDKQYF. CDR3 coding DNA: TGTGCCAGCAGTTCCACTAGCGGGGACAAGCAGTACTTC.

The table lists this clonotype with a few counts. The chain recombines TRBV28 with TRBJ2-1; 9 bases fit TRBD2. Trimming at V came to 5 bases and at J to 6 bases, leaving 8 bases not matched to a gene. Germline V lookup: CDR1 MDHEN, CDR2 SYDVKM. The CDR3 contains 15 residues. The CDR3 protein is CASSPLAGRRNEQFF. The DNA for the CDR3 is TGTGCCAGCAGTCCGCTAGCGGGGCGTCGCAATGAGCAGTTCTTC.

CDR3 in DNA: TGTGCCAGCAGCTTGGGGGGAAACAGGGGGCAAGGTACGCAGTATTTT. Encoded protein: CASSLGGNRGQGTQYF. This sequence joins TRBV7-2 and TRBJ2-3, with 9 bases fitting TRBD1. Trimming at V came to 3 bases and at J to 8 bases, leaving 12 bases not matched to a gene. The CDR3 totals 16 residues. Germline CDR1 SGHTA, CDR2 FQGNSA.

There are a few counts of this clonotype. V gene TRBV12-3 or TRBV12-4 combines with J gene TRBJ1-1; possible D gene TRBD1, 5 bases. V was clipped by 1 base and J by 3 bases, with 15 bases between them. The CDR3 has 16 residues. The CDR3 is CASSLGSSRGDTEAFF. CDR3 nucleotides: TGTGCCAGCAGTTTAGGAAGCTCGAGAGGGGACACTGAAGCTTTCTTT.

This clonotype was detected a few times. This rearrangement joins TRBV4-1 to TRBJ2-4; 13 positions agree with TRBD2. J was trimmed by 6 bases and V by 4 bases; bases with no gene match: 3. Germline V gene lookup returns CDR1 MGHRA and CDR2 YSYEKL. The CDR3 has 15 residues. The CDR3 loop is CASSPGLAGLNIQYF. The CDR3 coding sequence is TGCGCCAGCAGCCCGGGACTAGCGGGACTAAACATTCAGTACTTC.

This clonotype turned up a few times. The rearrangement links TRBV9 to TRBJ2-5; D may be TRBD2 (6 bases). CDR3 size: 14 residues. V was trimmed by 3 bases and J by 9 bases, leaving 18 bases between them. CDR1 and CDR2 (germline): SGDLS, YYNGEE. CDR3 DNA: TGTGCCAGCAGCGCCAGGACTAACCGCGGGGCCCAGTACTTC. Translating gives CASSARTNRGAQYF.

In nucleotides, the CDR3 is TGTGCCAGCAGCTTAACGCCCCCGACAGCATTCACTGAAGCTTTCTTT. Its translation is CASSLTPPTAFTEAFF. The gene calls are TRBV7-9 and TRBJ1-1, with D perhaps matching TRBD1 (5 bases). The CDR3 runs 16 residues. Germline values: CDR1 SEHNR, CDR2 FQNEAQ (reference sequence). Trimming pared 2 bases from V and 4 bases from J, leaving 17 bases between. Looking up the rest from reference TRBV7-9 and TRBJ1-1 gives the full variable domain: DTGVSQNPRHKITKRGQNVTFRCDPISEHNRLYWYRQTLGQGPEFLTYFQNEAQLEKSRLLSDRFSAERPKGSFSTLEIQRTEQGDSAMYLCASSLTPPTAFTEAFFGQGTRLTVV.

The table lists this clonotype with a few counts. V usage is TRBV11-2 and J usage is TRBJ2-3, with 10 bases that match TRBD1. The J segment lost 6 bases and the V segment lost 5 bases, leaving 23 bases of the junction unmatched. Germline V gives CDR1 SGHAT, CDR2 FQNNGV. CDR3 length: 20 residues. CDR3 coding DNA: TGTGCCAGCAGCCAGCGGGTGACAGGGGGCCGGACGGGGACTGGGGATACGCAGTATTTT. It encodes CASSQRVTGGRTGTGDTQYF. Filled out from reference TRBV11-2 and TRBJ2-3, the complete variable domain reads EAGVAQSPRYKIIEKRQSVAFWCNPISGHATLYWYQQILGQGPKLLIQFQNNGVVDDSQLPKDRFSAERLKGVDSTLKIQPAKLEDSAVYLCASSQRVTGGRTGTGDTQYFGPGTRLTVL.

V usage is TRBV7-8 and J usage is TRBJ2-7, with D perhaps TRBD2 (6 bases). The CDR3 sequence is 16 residues long. Germline V gene lookup returns CDR1 SGHVS and CDR2 FQNEAQ. V lost 1 base to trimming and J lost 1 base, with 14 bases between them. The CDR3 protein is CASSLDTGTGSYEQYF. CDR3 DNA sequence: TGTGCCAGCAGCTTAGACACCGGGACTGGATCCTACGAGCAGTACTTC. The entire variable domain, with the rest obtained from reference TRBV7-8 and TRBJ2-7, is as follows: GAGVSQSPRYKVAKRGQDVALRCDPISGHVSLFWYQQALGQGPEFLTYFQNEAQLDKSGLPSDRFFAERPEGSVSTLKIQRTQQEDSAVYLCASSLDTGTGSYEQYFGPGTRLTVT.

This clonotype was detected only a few times. This chain uses TRBV7-2 with TRBJ2-3, with unresolved D. The germline CDR1 and CDR2 sequences are SGHTA and FQGNSA. Between the trimmed V and J ends, which lost 8 bases and 3 bases, there was a span of 9 bases. The CDR3 loop spans 12 amino acids. CDR3 sequence reads: CASGYATDTQYF. CDR3 nucleotide sequence: TGTGCCAGCGGATACGCGACAGATACGCAGTATTTT.

This clonotype came up a few times. This chain connects TRBV15 to TRBJ1-5; D possibly corresponds to TRBD1 (5 bases). The CDR3 length is 16 residues. Trimming stripped 9 bases from V and 7 bases from J, with 25 bases between. The germline V gene encodes CDR1 LNHNV and CDR2 YYDKDF (reference sequence). CDR3 loop: CATGGGLGGVGQPQHF. In nucleotides, the CDR3 is TGTGCCACTGGTGGGGGACTGGGAGGCGTTGGACAGCCCCAGCATTTT.

The rearrangement joins TRBV5-1 to TRBJ2-4; D tentatively reads TRBD1 or TRBD2 (5 bases each). Germline V gene data show CDR1 as SGHRS and CDR2 as YFSETQ. This CDR3 is built from 15 residues. Trimming stripped 4 bases from V and 0 bases from J, with 11 bases between. The CDR3 sequence is CASSEGPVAKNIQYF. The CDR3 nucleotides read TGCGCCAGCAGCGAGGGACCGGTAGCCAAAAACATTCAGTACTTC.

The chain has TRBV7-8 and TRBJ2-3; 10 nucleotides agree with TRBD1. Unmatched junction bases numbered 6, after V lost 1 base and J lost 2 bases. Germline V CDR1 and CDR2: SGHVS, FQNEAQ. The CDR3 totals 17 residues. The CDR3 DNA is TGTGCCAGCAGCTTAGAGGGGGGACAGGGGAACACAGATACGCAGTATTTT. It is translated as CASSLEGGQGNTDTQYF.

Only a few counts were recorded for this clonotype. V gene TRBV4-3 combines with J gene TRBJ1-1, with TRBD1 as a possible D gene (5 bases). Germline V gene lookup returns CDR1 LGHNA and CDR2 YSLEER. V was cut by 0 bases and J by 1 base, with 12 bases left in between. CDR3 length: 16 amino acids. The CDR3 region is CASSQELGTGNTEAFF. The CDR3 nucleotides read TGCGCCAGCAGCCAAGAGTTAGGGACGGGGAACACTGAAGCTTTCTTT.